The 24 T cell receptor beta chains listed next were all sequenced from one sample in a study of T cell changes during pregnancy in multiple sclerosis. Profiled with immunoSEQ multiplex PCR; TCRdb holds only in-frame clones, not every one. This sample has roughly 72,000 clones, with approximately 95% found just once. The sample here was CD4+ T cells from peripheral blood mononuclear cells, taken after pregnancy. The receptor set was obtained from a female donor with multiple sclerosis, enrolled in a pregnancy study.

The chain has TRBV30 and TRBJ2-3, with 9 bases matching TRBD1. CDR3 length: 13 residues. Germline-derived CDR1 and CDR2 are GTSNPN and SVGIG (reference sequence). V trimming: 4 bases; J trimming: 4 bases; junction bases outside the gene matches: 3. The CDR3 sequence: CAWTGQGSDTQYF. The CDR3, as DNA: TGTGCCTGGACGGGACAGGGTTCAGATACGCAGTATTTT. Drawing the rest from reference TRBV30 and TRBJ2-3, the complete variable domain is SQTIHQWPATLVQPVGSPLSLECTVEGTSNPNLYWYRQAAGRGLQLLFYSVGIGQISSEVPQNLSASRPQDRQFILSSKKLLLSDSGFYLCAWTGQGSDTQYFGPGTRLTVL.

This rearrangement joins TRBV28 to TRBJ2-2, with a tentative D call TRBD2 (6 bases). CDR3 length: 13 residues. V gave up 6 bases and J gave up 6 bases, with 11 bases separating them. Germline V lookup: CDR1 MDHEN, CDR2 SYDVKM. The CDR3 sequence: CASSGGMAGELFF. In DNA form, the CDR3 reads TGTGCCAGCAGCGGGGGTATGGCCGGGGAGCTGTTTTTT.

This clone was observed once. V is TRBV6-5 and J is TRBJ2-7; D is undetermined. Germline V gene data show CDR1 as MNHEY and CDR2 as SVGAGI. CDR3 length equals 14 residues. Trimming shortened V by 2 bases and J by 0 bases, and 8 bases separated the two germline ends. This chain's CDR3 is CASSYNPSSYEQYF. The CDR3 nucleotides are TGTGCCAGCAGTTACAATCCGAGCTCCTACGAGCAGTACTTC.

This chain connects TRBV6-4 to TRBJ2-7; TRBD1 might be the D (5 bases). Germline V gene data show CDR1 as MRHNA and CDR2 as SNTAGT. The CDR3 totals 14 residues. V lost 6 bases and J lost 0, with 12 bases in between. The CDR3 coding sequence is TGTGCCAGCAGCCCGACAGCGAACTCCTACGAGCAGTACTTC. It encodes CASSPTANSYEQYF.

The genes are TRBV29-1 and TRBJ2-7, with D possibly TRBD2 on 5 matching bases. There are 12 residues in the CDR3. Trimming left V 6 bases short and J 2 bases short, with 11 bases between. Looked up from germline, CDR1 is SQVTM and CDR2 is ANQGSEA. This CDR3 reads CSVPVEAYEQYF. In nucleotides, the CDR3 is TGCAGCGTCCCGGTGGAGGCCTACGAGCAGTACTTC.

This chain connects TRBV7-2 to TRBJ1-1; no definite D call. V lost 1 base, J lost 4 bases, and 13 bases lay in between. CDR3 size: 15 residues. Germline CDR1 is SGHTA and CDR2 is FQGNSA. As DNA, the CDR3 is TGTGCCAGCAGCTTAGGACTAGGGTTAAGCACTGAAGCTTTCTTT. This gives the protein CASSLGLGLSTEAFF.

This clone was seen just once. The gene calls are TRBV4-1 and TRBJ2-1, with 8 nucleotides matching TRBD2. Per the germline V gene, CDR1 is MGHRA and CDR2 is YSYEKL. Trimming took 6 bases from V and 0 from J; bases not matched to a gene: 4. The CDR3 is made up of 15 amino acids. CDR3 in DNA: TGCGCCAGCAGGAAGCGGGAGAACTCCTACAATGAGCAGTTCTTC. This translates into CASRKRENSYNEQFF.

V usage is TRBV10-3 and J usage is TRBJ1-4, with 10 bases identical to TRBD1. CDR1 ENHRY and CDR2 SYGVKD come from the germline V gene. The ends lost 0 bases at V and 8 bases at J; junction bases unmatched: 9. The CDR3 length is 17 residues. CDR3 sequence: CAISESTPGQGHEKLFF. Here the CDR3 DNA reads TGTGCCATCAGTGAGTCGACTCCGGGACAGGGGCACGAAAAACTGTTTTTT.

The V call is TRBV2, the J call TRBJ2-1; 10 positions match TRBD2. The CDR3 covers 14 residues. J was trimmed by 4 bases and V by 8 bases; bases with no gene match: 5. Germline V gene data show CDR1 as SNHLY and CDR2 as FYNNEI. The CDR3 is CASLAGAFYNEQFF. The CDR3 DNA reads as TGTGCCAGCCTAGCGGGAGCTTTTTACAATGAGCAGTTCTTC. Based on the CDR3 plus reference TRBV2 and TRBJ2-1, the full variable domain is EPEVTQTPSHQVTQMGQEVILRCVPISNHLYFYWYRQILGQKVEFLVSFYNNEISEKSEIFDDQFSVERPDGSNFTLKIRSTKLEDSAMYFCASLAGAFYNEQFFGPGTRLTVL.

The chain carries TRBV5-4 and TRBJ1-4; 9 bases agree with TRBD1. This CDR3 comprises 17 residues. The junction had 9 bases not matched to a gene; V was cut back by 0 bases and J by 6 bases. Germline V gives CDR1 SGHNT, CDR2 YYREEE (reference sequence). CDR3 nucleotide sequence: TGTGCCAGCAGCTTGGCGGGACAGGGCCTCGCAGATGAAAAACTGTTTTTT. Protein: CASSLAGQGLADEKLFF.

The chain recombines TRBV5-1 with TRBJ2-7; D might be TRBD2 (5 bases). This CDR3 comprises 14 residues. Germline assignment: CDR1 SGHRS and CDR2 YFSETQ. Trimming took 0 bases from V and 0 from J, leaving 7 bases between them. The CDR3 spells CASSLGLPSYEQYF. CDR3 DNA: TGCGCCAGCAGCTTGGGACTACCCTCCTACGAGCAGTACTTC.

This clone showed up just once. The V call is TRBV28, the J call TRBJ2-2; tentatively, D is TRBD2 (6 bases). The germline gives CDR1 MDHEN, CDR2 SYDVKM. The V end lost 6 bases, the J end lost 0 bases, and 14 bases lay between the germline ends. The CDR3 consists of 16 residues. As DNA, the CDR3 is TGTGCCAGCAGCCTCGGGGGATTCGCGAACACCGGGGAGCTGTTTTTT. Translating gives CASSLGGFANTGELFF.

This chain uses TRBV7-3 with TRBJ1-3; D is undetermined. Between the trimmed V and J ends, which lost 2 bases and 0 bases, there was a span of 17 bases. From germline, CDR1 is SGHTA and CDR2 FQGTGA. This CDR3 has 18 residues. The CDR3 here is CASSLDIRLTSSGNTIYF. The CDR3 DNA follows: TGTGCCAGCAGCTTAGACATCCGGTTGACGAGCTCTGGAAACACCATATATTTT.

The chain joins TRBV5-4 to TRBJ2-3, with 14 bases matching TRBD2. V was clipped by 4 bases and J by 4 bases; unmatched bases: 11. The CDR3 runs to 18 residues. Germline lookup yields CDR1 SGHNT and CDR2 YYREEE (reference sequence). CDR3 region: CASSPGLAGEGAPDTQYF. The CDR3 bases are TGTGCCAGCAGCCCGGGACTAGCGGGAGAAGGGGCCCCAGATACGCAGTATTTT.

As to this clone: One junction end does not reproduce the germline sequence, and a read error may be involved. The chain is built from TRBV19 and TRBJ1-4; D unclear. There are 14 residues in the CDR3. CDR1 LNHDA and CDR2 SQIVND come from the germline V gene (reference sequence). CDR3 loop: CASRTAGTSEKLFF. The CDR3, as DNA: TGTGCCAGTAGAACGGCGGGTACTAGTGAAAAACTGTTTTTT.

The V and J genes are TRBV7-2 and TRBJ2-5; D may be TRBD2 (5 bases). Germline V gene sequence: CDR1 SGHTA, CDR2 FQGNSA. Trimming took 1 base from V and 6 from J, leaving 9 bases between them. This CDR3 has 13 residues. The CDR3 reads CASSLGERQTQYF. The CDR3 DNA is TGTGCCAGCAGCTTAGGGGAGAGACAGACCCAGTACTTC.

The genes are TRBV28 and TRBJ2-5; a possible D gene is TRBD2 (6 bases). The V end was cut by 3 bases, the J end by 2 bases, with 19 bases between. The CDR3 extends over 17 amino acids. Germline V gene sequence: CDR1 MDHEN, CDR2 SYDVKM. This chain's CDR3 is CASSFGYSRGGQETQYF. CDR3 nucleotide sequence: TGTGCCAGCAGTTTTGGTTATTCCCGCGGAGGGCAAGAGACCCAGTACTTC.

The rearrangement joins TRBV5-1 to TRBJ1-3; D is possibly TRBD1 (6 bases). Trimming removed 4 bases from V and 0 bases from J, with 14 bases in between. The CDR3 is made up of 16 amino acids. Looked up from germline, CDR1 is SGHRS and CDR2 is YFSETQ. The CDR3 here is CASSRGDTNSGNTIYF. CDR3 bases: TGCGCCAGCAGCAGAGGGGACACTAACTCTGGAAACACCATATATTTT.

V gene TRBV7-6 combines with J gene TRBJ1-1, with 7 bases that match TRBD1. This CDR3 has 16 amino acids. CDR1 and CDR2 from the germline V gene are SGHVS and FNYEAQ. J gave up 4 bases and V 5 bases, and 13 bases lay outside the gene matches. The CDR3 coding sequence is TGTGCCAGCAGCCTTGGGACAGCCGGTAGCCTCACTGAAGCTTTCTTT. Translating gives CASSLGTAGSLTEAFF.

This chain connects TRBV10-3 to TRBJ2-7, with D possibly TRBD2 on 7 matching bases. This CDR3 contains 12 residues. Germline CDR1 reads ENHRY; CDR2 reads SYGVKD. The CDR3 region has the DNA TGTGCCATCAGCCCCACCGAGAGTGGGGGGGCGGTA. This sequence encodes CAISPTESGGAV.

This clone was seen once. Here the CDR3 DNA reads TGTGCCAGCAGGGGGCTTGGAAACACCATATATTTT. Translation gives CASRGLGNTIYF. V is TRBV6-5 and J is TRBJ1-3; maybe TRBD1 (5 bases). Between the trimmed V and J ends, which lost 6 bases and 3 bases, there was a span of 6 bases. This CDR3 is 12 amino acids long. Germline CDR1 and CDR2: MNHEY and SVGAGI.

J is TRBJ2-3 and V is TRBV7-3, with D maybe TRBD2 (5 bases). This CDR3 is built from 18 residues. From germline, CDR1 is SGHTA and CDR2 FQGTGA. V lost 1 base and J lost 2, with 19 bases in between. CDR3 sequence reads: CASSLNPSSGIVTDTQYF. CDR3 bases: TGTGCCAGCAGCTTAAATCCCTCCTCCGGGATAGTCACAGATACGCAGTATTTT.

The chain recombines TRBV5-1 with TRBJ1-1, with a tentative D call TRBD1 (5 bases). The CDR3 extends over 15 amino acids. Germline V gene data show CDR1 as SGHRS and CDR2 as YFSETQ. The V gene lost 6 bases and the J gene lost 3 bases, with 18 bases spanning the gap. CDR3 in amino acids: CASTSGTLRDTEAFF. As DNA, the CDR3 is TGCGCCAGCACCTCCGGGACTTTACGGGACACTGAAGCTTTCTTT.

The CDR3 loop is CASSTTSGSGNEQFF. In DNA form, the CDR3 reads TGTGCCAGTAGCACTACTAGCGGGAGTGGCAATGAGCAGTTCTTC. V is TRBV19 and J is TRBJ2-1; 11 nucleotides line up with TRBD2. The germline V gene has CDR1 LNHDA and CDR2 SQIVND (reference sequence). V lost 6 bases and J lost 6; bases outside the gene matches: 7. This CDR3 spans 15 amino acids.